This TCR beta chain was observed in a study of somatic mutations in cytotoxic T cells in rheumatoid arthritis. Study conclusions and caveats: In rheumatoid arthritis patients, unlike healthy controls, CD8+ clonality rose with age. Measurement of CD8+ T-cell clonality revealed no significant difference between rheumatoid arthritis patients and age-matched healthy controls.

Points on this clone: Its target is not known. An end of the junction differs from the germline gene, which may be a read error.

Generated by immunoSEQ multiplex PCR, the TCRdb table keeps only in-frame clones and is missing some. This sample yields about 2,600 clones, of which about four fifths are seen a single time; approximately 50% belongs to the top ten. CDR1 and CDR2 (germline): LNHDA, SQIVND (reference sequence). CDR3 length equals 16 residues. The TCR sequence derives from a man in his 60s with rheumatoid arthritis. What was sequenced was CD8+ T cells sorted from blood. The rearrangement links TRBV19 to TRBJ2-1; the D gene is possibly TRBD2 (6 bases). Here the CDR3 reads CASTIGSAGGYNEQFF. As DNA, the CDR3 is TGTGCCAGTACTATAGGGTCGGCCGGGGGCTACAATGAGCAGTTCTTC.